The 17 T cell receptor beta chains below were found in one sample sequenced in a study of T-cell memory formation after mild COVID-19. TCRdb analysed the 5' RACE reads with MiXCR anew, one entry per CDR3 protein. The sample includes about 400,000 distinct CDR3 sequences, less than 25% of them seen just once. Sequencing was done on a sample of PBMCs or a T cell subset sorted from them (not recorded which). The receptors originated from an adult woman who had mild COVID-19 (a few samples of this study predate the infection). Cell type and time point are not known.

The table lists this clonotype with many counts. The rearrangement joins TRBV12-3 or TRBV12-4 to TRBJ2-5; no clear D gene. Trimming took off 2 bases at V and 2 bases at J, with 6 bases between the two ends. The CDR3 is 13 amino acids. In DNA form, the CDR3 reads TGTGCCAGCAGTTTATGGCAGCAAGAGACCCAGTACTTC. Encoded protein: CASSLWQQETQYF.

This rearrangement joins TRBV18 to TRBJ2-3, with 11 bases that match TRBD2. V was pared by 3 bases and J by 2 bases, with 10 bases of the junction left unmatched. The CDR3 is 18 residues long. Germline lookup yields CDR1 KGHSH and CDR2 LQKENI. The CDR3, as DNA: TGTGCCAGCTCACCCCGGCCCCATAGCGGGAGGGACACAGATACGCAGTATTTT. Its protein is CASSPRPHSGRDTDTQYF.

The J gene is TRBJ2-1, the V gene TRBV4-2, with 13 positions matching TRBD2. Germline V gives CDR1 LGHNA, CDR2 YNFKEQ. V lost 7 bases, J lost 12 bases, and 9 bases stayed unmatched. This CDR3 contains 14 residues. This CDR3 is CASTAAGLAGSQFF. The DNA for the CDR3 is TGTGCCAGCACCGCAGCGGGACTAGCGGGATCGCAGTTCTTC.

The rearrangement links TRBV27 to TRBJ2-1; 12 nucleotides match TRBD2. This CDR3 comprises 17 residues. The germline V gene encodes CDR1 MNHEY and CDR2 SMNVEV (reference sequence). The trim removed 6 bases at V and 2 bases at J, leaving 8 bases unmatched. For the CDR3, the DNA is TGTGCCAGCAGCCCGGGGACTAGCGGGCCTACCTACAATGAGCAGTTCTTC. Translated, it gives CASSPGTSGPTYNEQFF.

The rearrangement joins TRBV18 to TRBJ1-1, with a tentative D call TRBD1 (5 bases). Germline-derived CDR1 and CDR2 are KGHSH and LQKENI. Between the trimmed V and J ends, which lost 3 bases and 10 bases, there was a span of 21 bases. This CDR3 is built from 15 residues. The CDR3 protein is CASSPGGAPGGVAFF. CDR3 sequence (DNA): TGTGCCAGCTCACCGGGAGGGGCACCGGGAGGCGTAGCTTTCTTT.

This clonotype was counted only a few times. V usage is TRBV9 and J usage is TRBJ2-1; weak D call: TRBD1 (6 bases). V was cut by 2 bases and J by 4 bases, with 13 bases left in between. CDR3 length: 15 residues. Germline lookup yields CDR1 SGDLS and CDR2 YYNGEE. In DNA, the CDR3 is TGTGCCAGCAGCGTGCAGGGGTCGGATTACAATGAGCAGTTCTTC. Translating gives CASSVQGSDYNEQFF.

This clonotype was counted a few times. The CDR3 region has the DNA TGTGCCAGCAGCTTCCAGGGTGGAGGGACTGAAGCTTTCTTT. As protein: CASSFQGGGTEAFF. This chain joins TRBV7-2 and TRBJ1-1, with D maybe TRBD1 (5 bases). V was pared by 3 bases and J by 5 bases, with 13 bases between. Germline loops: CDR1 SGHTA, CDR2 FQGNSA. This CDR3 is 14 amino acids long.

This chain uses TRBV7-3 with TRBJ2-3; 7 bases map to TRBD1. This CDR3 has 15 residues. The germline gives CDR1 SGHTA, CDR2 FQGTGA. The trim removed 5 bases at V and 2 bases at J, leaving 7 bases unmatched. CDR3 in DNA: TGTGCCAGCAGCCGGGGACAGATGATCACAGATACGCAGTATTTT. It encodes CASSRGQMITDTQYF.

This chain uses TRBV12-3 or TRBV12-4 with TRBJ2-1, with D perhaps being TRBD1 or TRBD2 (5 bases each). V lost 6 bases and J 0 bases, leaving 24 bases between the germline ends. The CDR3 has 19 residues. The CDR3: CASSPILPLGASSYNEQFF. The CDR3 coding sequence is TGTGCCAGCAGCCCAATACTCCCTCTCGGGGCGAGCTCCTACAATGAGCAGTTCTTC.

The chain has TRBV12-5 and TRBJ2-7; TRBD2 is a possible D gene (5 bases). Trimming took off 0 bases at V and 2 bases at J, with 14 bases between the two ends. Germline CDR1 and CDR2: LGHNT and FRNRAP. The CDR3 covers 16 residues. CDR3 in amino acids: CASGLVKGEGPYEQYF. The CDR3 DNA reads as TGTGCTAGTGGTTTGGTAAAGGGTGAGGGCCCCTACGAGCAGTACTTC.

CDR3 in amino acids: CSAIPLAGPNEQYF. CDR3 nucleotides: TGCAGTGCAATCCCCCTGGCTGGGCCCAACGAGCAGTACTTC. The chain links TRBV20-1 to TRBJ2-7; the D is unclear. The germline V gene encodes CDR1 DFQATT and CDR2 SNEGSKA (reference sequence). Trimming left V 6 bases short and J 5 bases short, with 20 bases between. This CDR3 has 14 amino acids.

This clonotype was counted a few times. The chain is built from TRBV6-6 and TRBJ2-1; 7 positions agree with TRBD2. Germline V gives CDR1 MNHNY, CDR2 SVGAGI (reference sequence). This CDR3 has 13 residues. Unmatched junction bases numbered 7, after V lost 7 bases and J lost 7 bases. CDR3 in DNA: TGTGCCAGCACGGGAGGCCGCTTGAATGAGCAGTTCTTC. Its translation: CASTGGRLNEQFF.

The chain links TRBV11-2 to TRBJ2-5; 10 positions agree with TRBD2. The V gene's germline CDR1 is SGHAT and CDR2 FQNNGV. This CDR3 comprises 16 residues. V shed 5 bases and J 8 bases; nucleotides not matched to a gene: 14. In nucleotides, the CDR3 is TGTGCCAGCAGCCCAGGCGGGCTTCTAGCGGGAGACACCCAGTACTTC. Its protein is CASSPGGLLAGDTQYF.

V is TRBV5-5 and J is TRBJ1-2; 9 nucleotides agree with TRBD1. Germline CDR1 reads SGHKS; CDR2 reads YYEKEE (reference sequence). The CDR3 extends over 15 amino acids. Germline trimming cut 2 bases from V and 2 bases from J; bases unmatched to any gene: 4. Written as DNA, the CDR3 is TGTGCCAGCAGCTTTCGACAGGGGGAGAACTATGGCTACACCTTC. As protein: CASSFRQGENYGYTF.

The CDR3 loop reads CATSRDMSADSGYTF. The CDR3 DNA follows: TGTGCCACCAGCAGAGATATGAGCGCGGATTCGGGCTACACCTTC. The V gene is TRBV15, the J gene TRBJ1-2; the D is unclear. The CDR3 has 15 amino acids. Germline CDR1 and CDR2: LNHNV and YYDKDF (reference sequence). V dropped 0 bases and J dropped 8 bases, with 16 bases sitting between them.

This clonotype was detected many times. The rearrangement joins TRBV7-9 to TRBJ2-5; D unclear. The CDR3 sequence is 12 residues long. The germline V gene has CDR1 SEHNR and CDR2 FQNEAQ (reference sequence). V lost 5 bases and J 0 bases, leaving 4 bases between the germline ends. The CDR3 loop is CASSLNQETQYF. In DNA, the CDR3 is TGTGCCAGCAGCCTGAACCAAGAGACCCAGTACTTC.

For the CDR3, the DNA is TGTGCCAGCAGCATCACGGGGACAGGGGGCTCTCGTGGCTACACCTTC. Translating gives CASSITGTGGSRGYTF. This chain links TRBV5-4 with TRBJ1-2; 12 positions match TRBD1. Germline V gene lookup returns CDR1 SGHNT and CDR2 YYREEE (reference sequence). Germline trimming cut 4 bases from V and 7 bases from J; bases unmatched to any gene: 11. CDR3 length: 16 residues.